Below, 14 T cell receptor beta chains from the same sample are listed, as sequenced in a study of control samples from healthy donors and cancer patients. TCRdb keeps only in-frame clones here, not all; method: immunoSEQ multiplex PCR. The sample carries tens of thousands of clones, about 89% recorded once. The sequenced material came from PBMCs. These receptors were obtained from a woman aged 60-75 years with lung cancer.

The chain carries TRBV18 and TRBJ2-7; no clear D. Trimming cost V 1 base and J 5 bases, with 12 bases left between them. This CDR3 spans 14 amino acids. CDR1 KGHSH and CDR2 LQKENI come from the germline V gene. The CDR3 sequence is CASSPRQNVNEQYF. DNA of the CDR3: TGTGCCAGCTCACCACGGCAAAATGTCAACGAGCAGTACTTC.

The gene calls are TRBV5-4 and TRBJ1-2, with D hard to call. Germline V gene data show CDR1 as SGHNT and CDR2 as YYREEE (reference sequence). V was shortened by 4 bases and J by 7 bases, with 14 bases between the two germline ends. The CDR3 consists of 13 residues. The CDR3 DNA is TGTGCCAGCAGCGGTATCGGGGTGAGTGGCTACACCTTC. Residues: CASSGIGVSGYTF.

The genes are TRBV5-5 and TRBJ1-1, with D maybe TRBD1 (6 bases). The CDR3 sequence is 14 residues long. Germline CDR1 SGHKS, CDR2 YYEKEE (reference sequence). V lost 3 bases and J 5 bases, leaving 14 bases between the germline ends. The CDR3 DNA follows: TGTGCCAGCAGCTGGGGGCAGGGGAGGACTGAAGCTTTCTTT. It translates to CASSWGQGRTEAFF.

The J gene is TRBJ2-3, the V gene TRBV5-1; perhaps TRBD1 as D (7 bases). The germline CDR1 and CDR2 sequences are SGHRS and YFSETQ. The CDR3 sequence is 15 residues long. Trimming cost V 7 bases and J 3 bases, with 18 bases left between them. DNA of the CDR3: TGCGCCAGCCTCCCCGGAGGGGGCGTTACAGATACGCAGTATTTT. As protein: CASLPGGGVTDTQYF.

The CDR3 region has the DNA TGTGCCAGCAATCGGGATAAGGAGCTTGGATATGGCTACACCTTC. Its protein is CASNRDKELGYGYTF. The gene calls are TRBV2 and TRBJ1-2; D is ambiguous. CDR1 and CDR2 from the germline V gene are SNHLY and FYNNEI. V lost 7 bases to trimming and J lost 5 bases, with 20 bases between them. The CDR3 loop spans 15 amino acids.

CDR3 region: CASSFSPEGDTEAFF. The DNA for the CDR3 is TGTGCCAGCAGCTTCAGCCCCGAGGGGGACACTGAAGCTTTCTTT. This chain links TRBV9 with TRBJ1-1; TRBD1 might be the D (6 bases). V shed 4 bases and J shed 3 bases, with 16 bases lying between them. CDR1 and CDR2 (germline): SGDLS, YYNGEE. CDR3 length: 15 residues.

The J gene is TRBJ2-3, the V gene TRBV5-1; TRBD2 matches at 8 bases. V gave up 3 bases and J gave up 6 bases; unmatched junction bases: 3. This CDR3 comprises 13 residues. Per germline, CDR1 SGHRS and CDR2 YFSETQ. CDR3 in DNA: TGCGCCAGCAGCTCATCTAGCGGGGATACGCAGTATTTT. Protein product: CASSSSSGDTQYF.

The CDR3 region is CASSGPGSSYNSPLHF. Here the CDR3 DNA reads TGTGCCAGCTCGGGCCCGGGGAGCTCCTATAATTCACCCCTCCACTTT. The chain recombines TRBV19 with TRBJ1-6, with unresolved D. The CDR3 has 16 amino acids. CDR1 is LNHDA, CDR2 SQIVND, per germline (reference sequence). Trimming took off 9 bases at V and 0 bases at J, with 15 bases between the two ends. The entire variable domain, with the rest obtained from reference TRBV19 and TRBJ1-6, is as follows: DGGITQSPKYLFRKEGQNVTLSCEQNLNHDAMYWYRQDPGQGLRLIYYSQIVNDFQKGDIAEGYSVSREKKESFPLTVTSAQKNPTAFYLCASSGPGSSYNSPLHFGNGTRLTVT.

The chain combines TRBV5-6 with TRBJ1-1; TRBD1 might be the D (6 bases). The CDR3 runs to 14 residues. V was pared by 6 bases and J by 0 bases, with 12 bases between. Germline V gives CDR1 SGHDT, CDR2 YYEEEE. In nucleotides, the CDR3 is TGTGCCAGCACCTGGGGGCCCATGAACACTGAAGCTTTCTTT. It specifies CASTWGPMNTEAFF.

This clone was counted once. The V and J genes are TRBV24-1 and TRBJ2-7, with no clear D. Germline V CDR1 and CDR2: KGHDR, SFDVKD. The CDR3 covers 13 residues. Trimming stripped 3 bases from V and 1 base from J, with 6 bases between. Here the CDR3 reads CATSDPLSYEQYF. Written as DNA, the CDR3 is TGTGCCACCAGTGATCCCCTTTCCTACGAGCAGTACTTC.

This clone was picked up one time. The chain combines TRBV5-1 with TRBJ2-5; 8 nucleotides agree with TRBD2. Trimming cost V 4 bases and J 6 bases; bases outside gene matches: 11. CDR3 length: 15 residues. In germline, CDR1 is SGHRS, CDR2 YFSETQ. The CDR3, as DNA: TGCGCCAGCAGCCGTAGCGGGGACACCCTGCAGACCCAGTACTTC. Amino acids: CASSRSGDTLQTQYF.

The chain has TRBV4-1 and TRBJ2-7; tentative D call: TRBD2 (5 bases). Per germline, CDR1 MGHRA and CDR2 YSYEKL. Deletions cut 0 bases from V and 5 bases from J, with 11 bases between. The CDR3 consists of 14 residues. The CDR3 region is CASSQEPGVDEQYF. CDR3 DNA: TGCGCCAGCAGCCAAGAACCCGGGGTCGACGAGCAGTACTTC.

The chain couples TRBV18 to TRBJ1-6; tentatively, D is TRBD1 (6 bases). Trimming pared 3 bases from V and 7 bases from J, leaving 16 bases between. The germline CDR1 and CDR2 sequences are KGHSH and LQKENI. CDR3 size: 16 residues. The CDR3 sequence: CASSPGDRSGNSPLHF. The CDR3 DNA is TGTGCCAGCTCACCGGGTGACAGGTCGGGGAATTCACCCCTCCACTTT.

The chain links TRBV5-1 to TRBJ2-5, with D maybe TRBD1 (5 bases). The CDR3 is 13 residues long. The V end lost 4 bases, the J end lost 5 bases, and 12 bases lay between the germline ends. Germline-derived CDR1 and CDR2 are SGHRS and YFSETQ. CDR3 sequence reads: CASSAGASETQYF. Here the CDR3 DNA reads TGCGCCAGCAGCGCTGGGGCTAGTGAGACCCAGTACTTC.